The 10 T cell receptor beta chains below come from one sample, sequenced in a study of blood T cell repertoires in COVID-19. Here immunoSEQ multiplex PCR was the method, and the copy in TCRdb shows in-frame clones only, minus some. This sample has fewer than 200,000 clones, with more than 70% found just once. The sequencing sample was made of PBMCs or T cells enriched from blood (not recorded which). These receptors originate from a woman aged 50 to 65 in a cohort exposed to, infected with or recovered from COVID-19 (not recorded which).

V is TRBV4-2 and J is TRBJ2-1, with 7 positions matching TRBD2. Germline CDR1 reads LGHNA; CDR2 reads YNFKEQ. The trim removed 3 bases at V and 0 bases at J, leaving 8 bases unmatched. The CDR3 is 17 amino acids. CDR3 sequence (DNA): TGTGCCAGCAGCCAGGCCTTAGCGGGCGGCTCCTACAATGAGCAGTTCTTC. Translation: CASSQALAGGSYNEQFF.

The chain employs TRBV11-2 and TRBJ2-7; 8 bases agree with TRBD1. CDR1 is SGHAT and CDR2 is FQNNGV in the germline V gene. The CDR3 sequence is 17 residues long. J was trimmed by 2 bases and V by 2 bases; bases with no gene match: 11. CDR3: CASSLRTRTGTPYEQYF. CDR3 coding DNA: TGTGCCAGCAGCTTACGTACGCGGACAGGGACCCCCTACGAGCAGTACTTC. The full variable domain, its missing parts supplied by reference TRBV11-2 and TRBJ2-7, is EAGVAQSPRYKIIEKRQSVAFWCNPISGHATLYWYQQILGQGPKLLIQFQNNGVVDDSQLPKDRFSAERLKGVDSTLKIQPAKLEDSAVYLCASSLRTRTGTPYEQYFGPGTRLTVT.

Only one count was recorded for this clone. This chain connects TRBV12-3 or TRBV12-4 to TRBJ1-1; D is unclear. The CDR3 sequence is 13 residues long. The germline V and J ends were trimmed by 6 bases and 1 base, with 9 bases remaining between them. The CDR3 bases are TGTGCCAGCAGGGCGGGCTGGAACACTGAAGCTTTCTTT. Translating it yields CASRAGWNTEAFF.

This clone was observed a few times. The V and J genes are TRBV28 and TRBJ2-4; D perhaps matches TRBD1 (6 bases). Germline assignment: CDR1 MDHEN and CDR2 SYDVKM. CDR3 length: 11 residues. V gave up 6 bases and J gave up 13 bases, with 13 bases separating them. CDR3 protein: CASSRGTLQYF. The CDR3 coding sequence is TGTGCCAGCAGCCGTGGGACATTACAGTACTTC.

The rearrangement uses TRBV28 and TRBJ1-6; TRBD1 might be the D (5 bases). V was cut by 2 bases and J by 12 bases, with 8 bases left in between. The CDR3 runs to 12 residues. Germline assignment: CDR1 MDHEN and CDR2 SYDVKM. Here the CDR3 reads CASSLQGGPLHF. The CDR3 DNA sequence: TGTGCCAGCAGTTTACAGGGCGGACCCCTCCACTTT.

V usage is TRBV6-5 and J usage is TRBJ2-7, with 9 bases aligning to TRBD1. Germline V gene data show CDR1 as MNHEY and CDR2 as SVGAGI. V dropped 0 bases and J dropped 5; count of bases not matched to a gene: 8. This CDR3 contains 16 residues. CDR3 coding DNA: TGTGCCAGCAGTTACTCGATACAGGGGGCACCCCACGAGCAGTACTTC. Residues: CASSYSIQGAPHEQYF.

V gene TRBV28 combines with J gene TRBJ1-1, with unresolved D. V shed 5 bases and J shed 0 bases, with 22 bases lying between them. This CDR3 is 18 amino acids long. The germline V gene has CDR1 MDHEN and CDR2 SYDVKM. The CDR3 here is CASSRPRGSFGMNTEAFF. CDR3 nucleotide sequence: TGTGCCAGCAGTAGACCTCGCGGGTCCTTCGGGATGAACACTGAAGCTTTCTTT.

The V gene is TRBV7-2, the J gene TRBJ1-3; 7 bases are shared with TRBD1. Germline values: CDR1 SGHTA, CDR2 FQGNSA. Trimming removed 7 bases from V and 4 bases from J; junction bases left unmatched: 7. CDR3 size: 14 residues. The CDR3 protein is CASNMGQPGNTIYF. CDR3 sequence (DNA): TGTGCCAGCAACATGGGACAGCCAGGAAACACCATATATTTT.

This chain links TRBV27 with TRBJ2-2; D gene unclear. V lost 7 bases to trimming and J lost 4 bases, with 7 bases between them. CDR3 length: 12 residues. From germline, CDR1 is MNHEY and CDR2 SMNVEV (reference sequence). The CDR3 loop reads CASKGATGELFF. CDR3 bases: TGTGCCAGCAAAGGAGCCACCGGGGAGCTGTTTTTT.

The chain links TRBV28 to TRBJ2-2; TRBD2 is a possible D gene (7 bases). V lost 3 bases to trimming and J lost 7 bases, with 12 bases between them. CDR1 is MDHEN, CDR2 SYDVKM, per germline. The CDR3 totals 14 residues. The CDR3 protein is CASSLTGGIGELFF. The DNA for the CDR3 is TGTGCCAGCAGTTTGACGGGGGGCATCGGGGAGCTGTTTTTT.